The clone carrying this T cell receptor beta chain appeared a few times. Antigen unknown. The protocol was immunoSEQ multiplex PCR, while the TCRdb copy is restricted to in-frame clones and leaves out a portion. The repertoire holds 25,000 to 30,000 clones, with around 74% as singletons. This specimen comes from a study of vaccination effects on CD4 cells after COVID-19. In the study overall: Sampling occurred a median 72 days post second dose, range 14 to 241. Broader study findings: Clones that were induced by infection or by vaccine showed marked contraction late after vaccination. Convalescent patients numbered few in the study; early post-infection timepoints were missing entirely. Within healthy vaccinees, only 1 of 255 vaccine-induced clones displayed cross-reactivity with common cold coronaviruses.

The CDR3 runs 16 residues. V lost 5 bases, J lost 5 bases, and 9 bases stayed unmatched. CDR1 LNHDA and CDR2 SQIVND come from the germline V gene (reference sequence). Before sequencing took place, the ViraFEST assay used viral peptide pools to expand antigen-specific CD4+ T cells. Investigators separated out CD4+ T cells once around 11 days of culture had passed. Vaccination of participants consisted of two doses of either the BNT162b2 or mRNA-1273 vaccine. This receptor was obtained from a human donor who received a COVID-19 vaccine. The chain recombines TRBV19 with TRBJ1-3; 10 nucleotides line up with TRBD1. The specimen comprised CD4+ T cells from PBMCs cultured with HCoV-OC43 spike peptides, sampled after COVID-19 vaccination. Subset described: HCoV-OC43 spike overlapping peptide pool stimulation. The CDR3 reads CASSLRQGAFRNTIYF. The CDR3 bases are TGTGCCAGTAGTCTAAGACAGGGGGCCTTTAGAAACACCATATATTTT.